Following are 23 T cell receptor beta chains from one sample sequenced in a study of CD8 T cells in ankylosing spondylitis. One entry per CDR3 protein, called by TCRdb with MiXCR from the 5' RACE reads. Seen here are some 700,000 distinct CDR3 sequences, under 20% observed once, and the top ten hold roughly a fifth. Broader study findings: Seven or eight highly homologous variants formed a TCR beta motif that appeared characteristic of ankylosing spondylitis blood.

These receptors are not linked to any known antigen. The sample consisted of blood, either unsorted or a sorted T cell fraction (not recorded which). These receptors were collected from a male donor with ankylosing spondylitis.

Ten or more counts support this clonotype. The chain's CDR3 is CASSEQGNQPQHF. CDR3 sequence (DNA): TGTGCCAGCAGTGAACAGGGCAATCAGCCCCAGCATTTT. This chain connects TRBV2 to TRBJ1-5; no definite D call. Trimming stripped 2 bases from V and 2 bases from J, with 4 bases between. The germline V gene encodes CDR1 SNHLY and CDR2 FYNNEI. The CDR3 covers 13 residues. The full variable domain, in which reference TRBV2 and TRBJ1-5 provide the parts outside the CDR3, is EPEVTQTPSHQVTQMGQEVILRCVPISNHLYFYWYRQILGQKVEFLVSFYNNEISEKSEIFDDQFSVERPDGSNFTLKIRSTKLEDSAMYFCASSEQGNQPQHFGDGTRLSIL.

The CDR3 protein is CSATSGRAPTYEQYF. As DNA, the CDR3 is TGCAGTGCTACCAGCGGGAGGGCCCCAACCTACGAGCAGTACTTC. The V and J genes are TRBV20-1 and TRBJ2-7; TRBD2 matches 10 bases. J was trimmed by 2 bases and V by 4 bases; bases with no gene match: 8. Looked up from germline, CDR1 is DFQATT and CDR2 is SNEGSKA (reference sequence). The CDR3 totals 15 residues.

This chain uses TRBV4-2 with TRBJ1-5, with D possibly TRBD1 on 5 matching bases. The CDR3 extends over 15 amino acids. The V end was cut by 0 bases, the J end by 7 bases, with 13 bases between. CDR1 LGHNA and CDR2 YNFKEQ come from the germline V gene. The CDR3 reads CASSQDREGYQPQHF. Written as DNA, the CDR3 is TGTGCCAGCAGCCAAGATCGGGAGGGGTACCAGCCCCAGCATTTT.

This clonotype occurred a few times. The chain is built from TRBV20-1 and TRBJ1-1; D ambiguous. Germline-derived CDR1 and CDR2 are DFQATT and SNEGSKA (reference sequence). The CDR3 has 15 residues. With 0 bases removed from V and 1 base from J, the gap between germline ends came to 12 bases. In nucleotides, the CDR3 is TGCAGTGCTAGAGATTTCGAGGAGACGAACACTGAAGCTTTCTTT. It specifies CSARDFEETNTEAFF.

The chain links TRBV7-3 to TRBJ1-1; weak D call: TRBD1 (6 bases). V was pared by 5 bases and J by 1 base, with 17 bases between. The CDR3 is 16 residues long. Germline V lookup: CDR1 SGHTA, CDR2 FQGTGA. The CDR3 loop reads CASSLNPGQKNTEAFF. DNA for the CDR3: TGTGCCAGCAGCCTAAACCCGGGACAAAAGAACACTGAAGCTTTCTTT.

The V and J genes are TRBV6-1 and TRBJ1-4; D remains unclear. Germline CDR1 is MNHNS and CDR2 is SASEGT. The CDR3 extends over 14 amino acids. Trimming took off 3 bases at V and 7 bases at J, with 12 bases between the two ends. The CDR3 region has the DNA TGTGCCAGCAGTGAGTGGGAAAACTTTGAAAAACTGTTTTTT. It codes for CASSEWENFEKLFF.

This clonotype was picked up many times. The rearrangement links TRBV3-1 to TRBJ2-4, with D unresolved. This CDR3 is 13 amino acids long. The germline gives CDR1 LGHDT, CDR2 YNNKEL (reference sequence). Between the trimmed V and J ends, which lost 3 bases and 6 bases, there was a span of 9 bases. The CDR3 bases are TGTGCCAGCAGCCAGGCCTCAGGAAACATTCAGTACTTC. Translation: CASSQASGNIQYF. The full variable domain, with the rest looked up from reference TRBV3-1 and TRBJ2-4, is DTAVSQTPKYLVTQMGNDKSIKCEQNLGHDTMYWYKQDSKKFLKIMFSYNNKELIINETVPNRFSPKSPDKAHLNLHINSLELGDSAVYFCASSQASGNIQYFGAGTRLSVL.

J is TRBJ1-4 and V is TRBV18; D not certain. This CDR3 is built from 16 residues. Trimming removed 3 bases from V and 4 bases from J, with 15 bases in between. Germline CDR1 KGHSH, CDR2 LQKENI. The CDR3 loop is CASSPTTGNFNEKLFF. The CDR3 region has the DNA TGTGCCAGCTCACCGACCACCGGGAATTTTAATGAAAAACTGTTTTTT.

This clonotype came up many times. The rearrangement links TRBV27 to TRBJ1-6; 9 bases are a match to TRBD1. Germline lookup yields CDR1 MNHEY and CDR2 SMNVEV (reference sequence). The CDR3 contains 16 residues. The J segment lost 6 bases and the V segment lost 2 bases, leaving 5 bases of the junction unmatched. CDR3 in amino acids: CASSLRDRETNSPLHF. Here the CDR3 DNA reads TGTGCCAGCAGTTTACGGGACAGGGAGACTAATTCACCCCTCCACTTT.

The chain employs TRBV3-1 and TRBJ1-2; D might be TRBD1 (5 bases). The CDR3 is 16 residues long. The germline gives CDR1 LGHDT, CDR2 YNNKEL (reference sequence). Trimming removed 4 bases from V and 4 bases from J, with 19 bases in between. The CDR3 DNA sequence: TGTGCCAGCAGCCCCTACTTTGGGGGGGAGGGCTATGGCTACACCTTC. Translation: CASSPYFGGEGYGYTF.

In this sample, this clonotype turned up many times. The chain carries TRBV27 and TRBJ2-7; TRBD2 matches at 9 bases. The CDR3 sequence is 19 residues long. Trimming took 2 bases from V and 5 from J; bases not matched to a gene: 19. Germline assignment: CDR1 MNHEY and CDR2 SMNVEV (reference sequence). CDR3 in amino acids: CASSLEFPRGGDSRNEQYF. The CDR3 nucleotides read TGTGCCAGCAGTTTAGAATTCCCTCGCGGGGGGGATTCTAGAAACGAGCAGTACTTC.

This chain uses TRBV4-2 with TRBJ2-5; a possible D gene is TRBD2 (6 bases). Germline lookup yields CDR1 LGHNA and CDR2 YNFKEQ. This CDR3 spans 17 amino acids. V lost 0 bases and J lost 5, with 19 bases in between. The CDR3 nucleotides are TGTGCCAGCAGCCAAGATGGTGCGACTAGTGGGGGGGAGACCCAGTACTTC. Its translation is CASSQDGATSGGETQYF.

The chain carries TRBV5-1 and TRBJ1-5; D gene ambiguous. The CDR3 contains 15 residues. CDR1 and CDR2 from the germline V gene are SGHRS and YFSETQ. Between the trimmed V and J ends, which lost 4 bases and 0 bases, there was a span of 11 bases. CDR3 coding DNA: TGCGCCAGCAGCCCCGACTGGCCTAGCAATCAGCCCCAGCATTTT. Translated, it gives CASSPDWPSNQPQHF.

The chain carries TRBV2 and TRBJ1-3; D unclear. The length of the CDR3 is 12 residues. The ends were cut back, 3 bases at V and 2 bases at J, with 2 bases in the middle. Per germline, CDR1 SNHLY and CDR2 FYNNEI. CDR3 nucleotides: TGTGCCAGCAGTGAGGCTGGAAACACCATATATTTT. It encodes CASSEAGNTIYF. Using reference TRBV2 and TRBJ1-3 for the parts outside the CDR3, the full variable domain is EPEVTQTPSHQVTQMGQEVILRCVPISNHLYFYWYRQILGQKVEFLVSFYNNEISEKSEIFDDQFSVERPDGSNFTLKIRSTKLEDSAMYFCASSEAGNTIYFGEGSWLTVV.

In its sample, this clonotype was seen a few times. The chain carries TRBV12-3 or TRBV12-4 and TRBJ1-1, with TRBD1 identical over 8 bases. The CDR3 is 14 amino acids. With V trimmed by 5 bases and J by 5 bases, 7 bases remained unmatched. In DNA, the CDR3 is TGTGCCAGCAGTCTCAGGACAGGGTTTACTGAAGCTTTCTTT. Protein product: CASSLRTGFTEAFF.

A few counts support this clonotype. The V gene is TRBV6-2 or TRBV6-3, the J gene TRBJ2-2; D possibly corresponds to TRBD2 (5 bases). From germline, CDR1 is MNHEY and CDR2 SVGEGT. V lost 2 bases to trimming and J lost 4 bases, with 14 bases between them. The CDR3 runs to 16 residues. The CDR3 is CASSYPEGAVTGELFF. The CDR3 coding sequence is TGTGCCAGCAGTTACCCCGAGGGAGCGGTCACCGGGGAGCTGTTTTTT.

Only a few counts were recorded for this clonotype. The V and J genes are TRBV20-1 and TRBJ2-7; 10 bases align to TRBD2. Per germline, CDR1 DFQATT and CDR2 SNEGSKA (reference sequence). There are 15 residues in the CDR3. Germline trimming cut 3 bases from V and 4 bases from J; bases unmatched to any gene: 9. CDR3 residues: CSARPSGRAVYEQYF. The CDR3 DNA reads TGCAGTGCTAGGCCAAGCGGGAGGGCCGTTTACGAGCAGTACTTC.

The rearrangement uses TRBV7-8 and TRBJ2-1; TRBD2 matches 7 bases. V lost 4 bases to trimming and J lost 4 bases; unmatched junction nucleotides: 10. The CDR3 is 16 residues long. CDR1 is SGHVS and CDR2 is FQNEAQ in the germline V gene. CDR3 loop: CASSSNLAEFYNEQFF. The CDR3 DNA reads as TGTGCCAGCAGCTCCAATCTAGCGGAATTTTACAATGAGCAGTTCTTC.

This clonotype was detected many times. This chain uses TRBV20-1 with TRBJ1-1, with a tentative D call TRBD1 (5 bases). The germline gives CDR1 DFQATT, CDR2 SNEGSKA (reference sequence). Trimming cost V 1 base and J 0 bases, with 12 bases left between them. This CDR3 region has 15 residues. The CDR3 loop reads CSARGGGSMNTEAFF. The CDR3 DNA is TGCAGTGCTAGAGGGGGGGGAAGCATGAACACTGAAGCTTTCTTT.

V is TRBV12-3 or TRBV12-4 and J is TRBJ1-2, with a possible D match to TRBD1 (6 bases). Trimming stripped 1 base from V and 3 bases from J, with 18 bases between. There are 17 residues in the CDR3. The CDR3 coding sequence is TGTGCCAGCAGTTTAGGATCGGCAGGGGCCACTTACTATGGCTACACCTTC. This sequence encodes CASSLGSAGATYYGYTF.

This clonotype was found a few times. In DNA form, the CDR3 reads TGTGCCAGCAGTTACGGTTTCGGGGGCCTGCGGGACACTGAAGCTTTCTTT. Its translation is CASSYGFGGLRDTEAFF. This chain links TRBV6-2 or TRBV6-3 with TRBJ1-1; D is possibly TRBD1 (6 bases). Germline CDR1 is MNHEY and CDR2 is SVGEGT. Trimming cost V 2 bases and J 3 bases, with 19 bases left between them. The CDR3 is 17 amino acids.

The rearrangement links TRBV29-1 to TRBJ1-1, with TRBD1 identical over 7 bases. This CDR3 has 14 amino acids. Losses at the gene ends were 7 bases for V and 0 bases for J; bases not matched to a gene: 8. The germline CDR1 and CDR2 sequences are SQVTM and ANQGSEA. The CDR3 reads CSGRTGSMNTEAFF. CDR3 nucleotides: TGCAGCGGGAGGACAGGAAGTATGAACACTGAAGCTTTCTTT.

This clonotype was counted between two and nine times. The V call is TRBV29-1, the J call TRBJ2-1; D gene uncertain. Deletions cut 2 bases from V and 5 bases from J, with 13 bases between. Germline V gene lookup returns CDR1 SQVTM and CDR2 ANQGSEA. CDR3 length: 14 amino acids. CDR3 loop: CSVELARSNNEQFF. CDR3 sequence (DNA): TGCAGCGTTGAATTGGCTCGTAGCAACAATGAGCAGTTCTTC.